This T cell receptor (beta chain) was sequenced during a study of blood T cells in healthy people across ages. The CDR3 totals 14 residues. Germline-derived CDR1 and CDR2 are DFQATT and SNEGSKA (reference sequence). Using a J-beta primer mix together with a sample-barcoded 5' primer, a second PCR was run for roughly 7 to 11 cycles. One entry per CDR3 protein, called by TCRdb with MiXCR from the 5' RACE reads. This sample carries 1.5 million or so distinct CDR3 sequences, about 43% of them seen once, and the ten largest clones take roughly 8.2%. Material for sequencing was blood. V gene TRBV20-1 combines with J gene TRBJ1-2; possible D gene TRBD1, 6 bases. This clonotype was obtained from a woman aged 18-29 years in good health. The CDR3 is CSAKRGVDSYGYTF. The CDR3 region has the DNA TGCAGCGCGAAAAGGGGGGTCGACAGCTATGGCTACACCTTC.